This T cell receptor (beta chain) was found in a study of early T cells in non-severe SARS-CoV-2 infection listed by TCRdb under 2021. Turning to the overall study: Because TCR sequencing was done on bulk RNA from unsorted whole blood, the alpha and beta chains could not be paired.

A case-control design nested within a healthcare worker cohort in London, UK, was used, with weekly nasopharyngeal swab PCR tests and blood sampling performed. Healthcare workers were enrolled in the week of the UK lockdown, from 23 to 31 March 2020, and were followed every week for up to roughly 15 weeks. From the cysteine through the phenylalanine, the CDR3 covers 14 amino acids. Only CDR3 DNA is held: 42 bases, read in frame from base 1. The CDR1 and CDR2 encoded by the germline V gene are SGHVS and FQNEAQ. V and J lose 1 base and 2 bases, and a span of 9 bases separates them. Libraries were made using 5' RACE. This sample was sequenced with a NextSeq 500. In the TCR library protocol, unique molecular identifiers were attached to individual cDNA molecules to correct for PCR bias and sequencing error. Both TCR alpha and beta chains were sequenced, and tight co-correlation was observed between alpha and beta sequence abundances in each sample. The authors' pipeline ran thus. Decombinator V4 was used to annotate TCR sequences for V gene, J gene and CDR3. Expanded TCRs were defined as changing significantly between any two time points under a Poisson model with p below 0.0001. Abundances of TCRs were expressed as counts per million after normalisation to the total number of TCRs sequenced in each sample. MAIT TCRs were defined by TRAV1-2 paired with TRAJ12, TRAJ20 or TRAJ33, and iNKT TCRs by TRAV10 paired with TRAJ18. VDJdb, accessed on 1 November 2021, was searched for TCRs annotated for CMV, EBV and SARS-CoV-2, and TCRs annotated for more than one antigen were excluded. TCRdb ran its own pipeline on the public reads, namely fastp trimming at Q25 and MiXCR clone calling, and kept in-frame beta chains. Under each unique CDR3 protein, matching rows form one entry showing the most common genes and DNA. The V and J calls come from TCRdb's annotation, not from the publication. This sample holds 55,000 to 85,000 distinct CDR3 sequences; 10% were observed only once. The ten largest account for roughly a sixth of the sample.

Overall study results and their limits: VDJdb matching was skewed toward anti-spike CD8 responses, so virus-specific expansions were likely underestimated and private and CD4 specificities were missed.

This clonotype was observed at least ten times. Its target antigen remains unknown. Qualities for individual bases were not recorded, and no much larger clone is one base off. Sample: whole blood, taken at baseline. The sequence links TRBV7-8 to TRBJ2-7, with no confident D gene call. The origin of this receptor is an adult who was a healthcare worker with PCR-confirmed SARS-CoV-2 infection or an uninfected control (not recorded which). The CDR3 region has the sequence CASSLGGKAYEQYF. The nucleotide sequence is TGTGCCAGCAGCTTAGGGGGAAAAGCCTACGAGCAGTACTTC.